Shown below are 7 T cell receptor beta chains from a single sample sequenced in a study of response to subunit inactivated influenza vaccine. TCRdb ran MiXCR on the RT-PCR reads and lists one entry per CDR3 protein. Of fewer than 750,000 distinct CDR3 sequences listed, about 14% are singletons. The sample in question was PBMCs from blood, obtained approximately 13 days after vaccination. The receptors were gathered from a man in his forties or fifties who received an inactivated influenza vaccine.

The J gene is TRBJ2-1, the V gene TRBV28; D may be TRBD2 (6 bases). The germline CDR1 and CDR2 sequences are MDHEN and SYDVKM. CDR3 length: 17 amino acids. Trimming left V 5 bases short and J 2 bases short, with 19 bases between. The CDR3 DNA reads as TGTGCCAGCAGTCCTCTTATGTCCGGGGGAGCCTACAATGAGCAGTTCTTC. It specifies CASSPLMSGGAYNEQFF.

As regards this clonotype: A read error may be the cause here, since a much bigger clone is one base away. This chain links TRBV7-9 with TRBJ2-1; unclear D gene. Germline values: CDR1 SEHNR, CDR2 FQNEAQ (reference sequence). The CDR3 is made up of 12 amino acids. CDR3 amino acids: CAISPTLNEQFF. CDR3 in DNA: TGTGCCATCAGCCCCACTTTAAATGAGCAGTTCTTC.

This clonotype was counted between two and nine times. The V call is TRBV29-1, the J call TRBJ2-2, with 8 positions matching TRBD1. The CDR3 covers 18 residues. Germline trimming cut 6 bases from V and 6 bases from J; bases unmatched to any gene: 21. Per germline, CDR1 SQVTM and CDR2 ANQGSEA. The CDR3 reads CSVYIPGQGVVGAGELFF. As DNA, the CDR3 is TGCAGCGTGTACATTCCTGGACAGGGAGTCGTGGGGGCCGGGGAGCTGTTTTTT.

This clonotype has at least ten counts. This chain links TRBV6-5 with TRBJ1-2, with D hard to call. The V end was cut by 2 bases, the J end by 8 bases, with 9 bases between. Germline V gives CDR1 MNHEY, CDR2 SVGAGI. The CDR3 spans 12 residues. CDR3 in DNA: TGTGCCAGCAGTTACCTCAAAGGGGGCTACACCTTC. Translation: CASSYLKGGYTF.

This clonotype was seen only a few times. The chain uses TRBV20-1 and TRBJ2-3; 12 bases line up with TRBD1. CDR1 and CDR2 (germline): DFQATT, SNEGSKA (reference sequence). CDR3 length: 17 amino acids. J was trimmed by 4 bases and V by 5 bases; bases with no gene match: 13. The CDR3 bases are TGCAGTGCTGGAAATTACCGGGACAGGGGGCGCGCAGATACGCAGTATTTT. Amino acid sequence: CSAGNYRDRGRADTQYF.

The chain joins TRBV3-1 to TRBJ2-7; 9 nucleotides match TRBD1. Germline values: CDR1 LGHDT, CDR2 YNNKEL (reference sequence). CDR3 length: 16 amino acids. The V segment lost 1 base and the J segment 1 base; nucleotides outside the gene matches: 5. The CDR3 is CASSQGDRASSYEQYF. The CDR3 nucleotides read TGTGCCAGCAGCCAAGGGGACAGGGCCTCTTCCTACGAGCAGTACTTC.

This clonotype was counted only a few times. J is TRBJ1-5 and V is TRBV28, with D possibly being TRBD1 (6 bases). Germline-derived CDR1 and CDR2 are MDHEN and SYDVKM. V gave up 6 bases and J gave up 1 base, with 10 bases separating them. The CDR3 spans 14 residues. CDR3 loop: CASSTGSSNQPQHF. For the CDR3, the DNA is TGTGCCAGCAGCACAGGGTCCAGCAATCAGCCCCAGCATTTT.